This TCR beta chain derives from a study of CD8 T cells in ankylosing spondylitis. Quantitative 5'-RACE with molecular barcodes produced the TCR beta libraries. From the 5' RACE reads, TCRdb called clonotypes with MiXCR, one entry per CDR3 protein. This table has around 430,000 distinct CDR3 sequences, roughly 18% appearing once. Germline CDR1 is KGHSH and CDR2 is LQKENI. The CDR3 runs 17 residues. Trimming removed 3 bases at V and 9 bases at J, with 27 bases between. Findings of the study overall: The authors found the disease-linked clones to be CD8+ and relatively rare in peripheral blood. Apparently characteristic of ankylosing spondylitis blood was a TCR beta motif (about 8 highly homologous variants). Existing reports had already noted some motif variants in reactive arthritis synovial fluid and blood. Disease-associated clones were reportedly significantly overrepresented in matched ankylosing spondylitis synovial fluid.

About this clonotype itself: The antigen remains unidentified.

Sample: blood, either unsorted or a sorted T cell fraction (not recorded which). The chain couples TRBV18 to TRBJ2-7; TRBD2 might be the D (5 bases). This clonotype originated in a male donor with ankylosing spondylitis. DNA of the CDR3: TGTGCCAGCTCACCCCCGCGGGTGGGGTTGGATCGCAACTTGCAGTACTTC. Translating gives CASSPPRVGLDRNLQYF.